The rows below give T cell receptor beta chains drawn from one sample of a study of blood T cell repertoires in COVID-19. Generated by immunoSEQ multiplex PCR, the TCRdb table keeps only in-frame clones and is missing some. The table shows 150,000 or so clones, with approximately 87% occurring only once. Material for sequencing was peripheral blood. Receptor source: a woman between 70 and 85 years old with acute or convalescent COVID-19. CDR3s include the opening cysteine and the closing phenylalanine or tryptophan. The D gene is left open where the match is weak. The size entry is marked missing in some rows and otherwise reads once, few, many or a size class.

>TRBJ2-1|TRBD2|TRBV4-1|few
TGCGCCAGCAGCCGGGTGATAGCGGGAGGGCCCATTGAGCAGTTCTTC
CASSRVIAGGPIEQFF
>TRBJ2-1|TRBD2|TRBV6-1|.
TGTGCCAGCAGTGAATTTAATAGCGGGAGCGATGAGCAGTTCTTC
CASSEFNSGSDEQFF
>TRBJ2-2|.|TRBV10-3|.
TGTGCCATCAGTGAGTTTAAAACCGGGGAGCTGTTTTTT
CAISEFKTGELFF
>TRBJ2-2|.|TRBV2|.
TGTGCCAGCAGTGCCGCAGGGGCGGTCACCGGGGAGCTGTTTTTT
CASSAAGAVTGELFF
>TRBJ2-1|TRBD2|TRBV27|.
TGTGCCAGCAGTTTAAGACTAGCGGGAGGGAATGAGCAGTTCTTC
CASSLRLAGGNEQFF
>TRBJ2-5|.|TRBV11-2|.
TGTGCCAGCAGCTTATCTGCAGGGGTCTCAAGGGAGACCCAGTACTTC
CASSLSAGVSRETQYF
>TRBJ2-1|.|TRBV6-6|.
TGTGCCAGCATACAACCCTCGGGGGATGAGCAGTTCTTC
CASIQPSGDEQFF
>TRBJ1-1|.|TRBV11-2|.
TGTGCCAGCAGCTTAGCCCTAGACAGGTACACTGAAGCTTTCTTT
CASSLALDRYTEAFF
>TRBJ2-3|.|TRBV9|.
TGTGCCAGCAGCGTAGGTTACGGGACTCCGCAGTATTTT
CASSVGYGTPQYF
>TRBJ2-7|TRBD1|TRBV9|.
TGTGCCAGCAGCGTGGGGACAGGGTACTACGAGCAGTACTTC
CASSVGTGYYEQYF
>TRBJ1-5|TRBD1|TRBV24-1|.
TGTGCCACCAGTGATGAGAGGACAGGGTGGGATCAGCCCCAGCATTTT
CATSDERTGWDQPQHF
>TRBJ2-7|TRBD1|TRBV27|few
TGTGCCAGCAGTTTGCGGACAGGGGCCATCTACGAGCAGTACTTC
CASSLRTGAIYEQYF
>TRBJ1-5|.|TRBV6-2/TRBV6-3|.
TGTGCCAGCAGTTGGGGCAACGCAAGGGGCCTTCATCAGCCCCAGCATTTT
CASSWGNARGLHQPQHF
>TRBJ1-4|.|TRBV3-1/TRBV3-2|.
TGTGCCAGCAGCCAAGCGCAGAGGGAACTGTTTTTT
CASSQAQRELFF
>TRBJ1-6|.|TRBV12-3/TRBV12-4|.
TGTGCCAGCAGTTTACCCCCGAGTTCACCCCTCCACTTT
CASSLPPSSPLHF